The T cell receptor beta chain under discussion was sequenced for a study of blood T cell repertoires in COVID-19 (dated by TCRdb to 2020 to 2021). Background for the entire study: The collaborator samples originated in the United States, Italy and Spain and spanned the acute and convalescent phases of COVID-19. Subjects who had been exposed to COVID-19, were actively infected with it, or had recovered from it provided the deeply sampled blood TCRbeta repertoires that made up the dataset. The material from the prospective study consisted of cDNA or gDNA derived from T cells, B-cell-depleted T cells, or PBMCs. The repertoires were released in a freely available public database intended as a resource for research on the immune response to SARS-CoV-2. Where available, HLA class I and class II types were taken from metadata supplied by the sample provider and were not determined by assay-based typing. Sample metadata almost always included a de-identified subject ID, COVID-19 status, age in years and sex. The samples were drawn from the first 160 participants of the ongoing ImmuneRACE study and from 1,254 subjects provided by 6 global collaborators.

TCRbeta CDR3 regions were amplified from genomic DNA using the immunoSEQ Assay, a bias-controlled multiplex PCR. The paper's data handling went like this. Within the assay, amplification of reference gene primers was used to estimate how many nucleated cells each sample contained. To quantify the absolute abundance of each unique TCRbeta CDR3 rearrangement, sequence reads were collapsed and filtered. For each sample, productive Simpson clonality was calculated by taking the square root of Simpson's diversity index across productive rearrangements. As stored in TCRdb, this immuneACCESS dataset retains in-frame rearrangements with V and J assigned. A fraction of the clones does not appear; measured against another copy, unresolved V genes explain less than half of the discrepancy, and the remainder lacks a known reason. V and J calls and clone size follow that table, whereas D and trimming were derived from the DNA. The sample table shows 250,000 to 300,000 clones, and roughly 90% are seen once. The top ten clonotypes cover around 13% of the sample.

Reading the germline V gene (reference sequence) gives CDR1 LNHDA and CDR2 SQIVND. The CDR3 holds 15 amino acids from the cysteine to the phenylalanine. Just CDR3 DNA is preserved here, 45 bases in frame from base 1. For this chain, trimming is 4 bases at the V end and 6 bases at the J end, and the number of junction bases without a gene match is 10. For this clone: Its antigen is not yet known. No base-level quality is on record; no much larger clone is a single base apart.

Summary of the overall study and its limitations: The quantity of clinical and demographic metadata differed by source and by participant and was supplied without curation.

Whole blood was collected in K2EDTA tubes by collaborating institutions according to the institutions' own protocols. For TCRbeta analysis, collaborators shipped samples as frozen whole blood, isolated PBMCs, or DNA extracted from either of those sample types. The chain couples TRBV19 to TRBJ2-7; 9 central nucleotides agree with TRBD2. This clonotype was sampled from a woman aged 55-70 years with acute or convalescent COVID-19. The sequenced sample was peripheral blood. The DNA sequence is TGTGCCAGTAGTAAAGTCGGCGGGAGGGCCCCCGAGCAGTACTTC. Protein translation: CASSKVGGRAPEQYF.